This T cell receptor (beta chain) was sequenced during a study of T cell responses to AZD1222 COVID-19 vaccine. Profiling relied on immunoSEQ multiplex PCR, and the TCRdb table lists in-frame clones only, not all of them. In the table there are some 170,000 clones, 85% to 90% of which are singletons. The CDR3 totals 14 residues. Germline CDR1 and CDR2: SGHTA and FQGNSA. With 5 bases removed from V and 5 bases from J, the gap between germline ends came to 15 bases. The chain uses TRBV7-2 and TRBJ1-1; D is unclear. The specimen was peripheral blood, collected on day 0 of AZD1222 vaccination. This clonotype originated in an adult in good health. As DNA, the CDR3 is TGTGCCAGCAGCCTTATTATCGGGCCAACTGAAGCTTTCTTT. Translating it yields CASSLIIGPTEAFF.